This entry lists 15 T cell receptor beta chains sequenced from one sample in a study of early T cells in non-severe SARS-CoV-2 infection (dated by TCRdb to the early 2020s). The method was 5' RACE. The instrument given in TCRdb is NextSeq 500. The public reads were reanalyzed by TCRdb: fastp trimming at Q25, MiXCR alignment, in-frame beta chains only. For every CDR3 protein sequence, its rows merge into one entry that carries the most common genes and DNA. The sample contains 85,000 to 100,000 distinct CDR3 sequences, roughly an eighth of them found a single time. Approximately 2.4% of the sample is held by the ten biggest clonotypes. Specimen: whole blood. All receptors derive from an adult who was a healthcare worker with PCR-confirmed SARS-CoV-2 infection or an uninfected control (not recorded which).

The chain links TRBV6-2 or TRBV6-3 to TRBJ1-6; 12 bases are shared with TRBD1. The J segment lost 6 bases and the V segment lost 2 bases, leaving 11 bases of the junction unmatched. CDR3 size: 19 residues. Germline loops: CDR1 MNHEY, CDR2 SVGEGT. CDR3: CASSYQGQGASYRNSPLHF. Written as DNA, the CDR3 is TGTGCCAGCAGTTACCAGGGACAGGGGGCATCTTACCGTAATTCACCCCTCCACTTT.

The chain is built from TRBV7-2 and TRBJ2-2; 7 bases line up with TRBD1. CDR1 and CDR2 from the germline V gene are SGHTA and FQGNSA. V shed 1 base and J 5 bases; nucleotides not matched to a gene: 4. The CDR3 has 15 amino acids. This CDR3 reads CASSLGGTATGELFF. CDR3 DNA sequence: TGTGCCAGCAGCTTAGGAGGGACAGCAACCGGGGAGCTGTTTTTT.

Ten or more counts support this clonotype. The chain employs TRBV28 and TRBJ2-4; D is unresolved. The germline V gene has CDR1 MDHEN and CDR2 SYDVKM. The CDR3 covers 15 residues. The V and J ends lost 3 bases and 3 bases respectively, with 12 bases between them. The DNA for the CDR3 is TGTGCCAGCAGTTTGGAAATCCCCGGCAAAAACATTCAGTACTTC. This gives the protein CASSLEIPGKNIQYF.

This clonotype was detected a few times. J is TRBJ2-3 and V is TRBV28, with D hard to call. In germline, CDR1 is MDHEN, CDR2 SYDVKM. V was clipped by 6 bases and J by 6 bases, with 7 bases between them. This CDR3 has 11 residues. The CDR3 reads CASSSMDTQYF. CDR3 bases: TGTGCCAGCAGCTCTATGGATACGCAGTATTTT.

The chain couples TRBV7-9 to TRBJ2-3; tentative D call: TRBD1 (5 bases). V shed 3 bases and J shed 2 bases, with 9 bases lying between them. CDR3 size: 14 residues. In germline, CDR1 is SEHNR, CDR2 FQNEAQ (reference sequence). Here the CDR3 reads CASSFDSHTDTQYF. The DNA for the CDR3 is TGTGCCAGCAGCTTTGACAGCCACACAGATACGCAGTATTTT.

For the CDR3, the DNA is TGTGCCAGCAGCCGTACAGGGGTACAGCCCCAGCATTTT. This translates into CASSRTGVQPQHF. The chain joins TRBV11-2 to TRBJ1-5; 7 positions match TRBD1. Trimming removed 5 bases from V and 7 bases from J; junction bases left unmatched: 5. Germline values: CDR1 SGHAT, CDR2 FQNNGV. The CDR3 has 13 residues.

This clonotype was recorded at least ten times. Written as DNA, the CDR3 is TGTGCCAGCAGCGTGGCGGGGCTAAGATACGAGCAGTACTTC. This sequence encodes CASSVAGLRYEQYF. The rearrangement joins TRBV13 to TRBJ2-7; possible D gene TRBD2, 6 bases. The ends were cut back, 5 bases at V and 4 bases at J, with 15 bases in the middle. The CDR3 consists of 14 residues. Germline V gene sequence: CDR1 PRHDT, CDR2 FYEKMQ (reference sequence).

The V and J genes are TRBV28 and TRBJ1-2; D gene uncertain. Germline CDR1 is MDHEN and CDR2 is SYDVKM. Deletions cut 4 bases from V and 3 bases from J, with 6 bases between. The CDR3 contains 12 residues. CDR3 protein: CASSWAHYGYTF. DNA of the CDR3: TGTGCCAGCAGTTGGGCACACTATGGCTACACCTTC.

This clonotype occurred once. A much larger clone lies a single base off, so this may be a read error. J is TRBJ2-1 and V is TRBV2; no definite D call. This CDR3 spans 13 amino acids. Germline CDR1 reads SNHLY; CDR2 reads FYNNEI. The chain's CDR3 is CASSEAPINGQFF. The DNA for the CDR3 is TGTGCCAGCAGTGAAGCGCCGATTAATGGGCAGTTCTTC.

This sequence joins TRBV20-1 and TRBJ1-2; maybe TRBD1 (6 bases). V was clipped by 4 bases and J by 6 bases, with 6 bases between them. Germline V lookup: CDR1 DFQATT, CDR2 SNEGSKA (reference sequence). The CDR3 covers 10 residues. In DNA form, the CDR3 reads TGCAGTGCTAACAGGGATGGCTACACCTTC. It encodes CSANRDGYTF.

Written as DNA, the CDR3 is TGCAGTGCTAGTACCGGGGAAGCTGGGGCCAACGTCCTGACTTTC. Protein sequence: CSASTGEAGANVLTF. The chain employs TRBV20-1 and TRBJ2-6; a weak D match, TRBD2 (5 bases). The V end lost 3 bases, the J end lost 2 bases, and 11 bases lay between the germline ends. Germline-derived CDR1 and CDR2 are DFQATT and SNEGSKA (reference sequence). The CDR3 is 15 amino acids.

A word on this clonotype: This CDR3 fails to terminate in the conserved phenylalanine or tryptophan, so it likely reflects a read error. The rearrangement uses TRBV9 and TRBJ1-3; TRBD1 aligns across 8 bases. V gave up 3 bases and J gave up 0 bases; unmatched junction bases: 5. Germline V lookup: CDR1 SGDLS, CDR2 YYNGEE. This CDR3 has 16 amino acids. In DNA, the CDR3 is TGTGCCAGCAGCGGGGACAGGCTCAGCTCTGGAAACACCATATATTTG. This codes for CASSGDRLSSGNTIYL.

V usage is TRBV6-2 or TRBV6-3 and J usage is TRBJ2-2; D is unresolved. CDR1 MNHEY and CDR2 SVGEGT come from the germline V gene. Trimming pared 5 bases from V and 4 bases from J, leaving 11 bases between. This CDR3 has 14 amino acids. The CDR3 DNA sequence: TGTGCCAGCAGTCTCCAACTTACCACCGGGGAGCTGTTTTTT. This codes for CASSLQLTTGELFF.

The chain is built from TRBV28 and TRBJ1-2; D gene ambiguous. CDR3 length: 11 residues. Trimming removed 5 bases at V and 5 bases at J, with 6 bases between. Germline assignment: CDR1 MDHEN and CDR2 SYDVKM. In DNA form, the CDR3 reads TGTGCCAGCAGTAATGATTATGGCTACACCTTC. This translates into CASSNDYGYTF.

This clonotype appeared a few times. The chain employs TRBV28 and TRBJ2-3, with 9 bases lining up with TRBD2. In germline, CDR1 is MDHEN, CDR2 SYDVKM. Unmatched junction bases numbered 8, after V lost 6 bases and J lost 4 bases. The CDR3 sequence is 15 residues long. DNA for the CDR3: TGTGCCAGCAGCCTCCATAGCGGGGGTGCAGATACGCAGTATTTT. Translating gives CASSLHSGGADTQYF.